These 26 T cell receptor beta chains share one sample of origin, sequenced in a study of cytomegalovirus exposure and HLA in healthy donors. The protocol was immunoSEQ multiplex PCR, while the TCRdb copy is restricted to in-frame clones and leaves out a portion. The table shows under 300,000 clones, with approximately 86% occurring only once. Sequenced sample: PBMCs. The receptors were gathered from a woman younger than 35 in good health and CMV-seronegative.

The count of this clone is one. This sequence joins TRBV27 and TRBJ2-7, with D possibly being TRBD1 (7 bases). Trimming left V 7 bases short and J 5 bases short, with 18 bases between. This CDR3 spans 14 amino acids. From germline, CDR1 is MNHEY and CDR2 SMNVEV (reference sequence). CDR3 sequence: CASILGGGLDEQYF. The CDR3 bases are TGTGCCAGCATCCTAGGAGGGGGCCTCGACGAGCAGTACTTC.

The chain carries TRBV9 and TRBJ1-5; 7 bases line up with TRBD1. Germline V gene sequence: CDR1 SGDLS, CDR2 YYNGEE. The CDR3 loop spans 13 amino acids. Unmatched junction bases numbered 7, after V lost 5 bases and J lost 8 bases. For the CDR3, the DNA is TGTGCCAGCAGTCCGACAGGGATGGAGCCCCAGCATTTT. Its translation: CASSPTGMEPQHF.

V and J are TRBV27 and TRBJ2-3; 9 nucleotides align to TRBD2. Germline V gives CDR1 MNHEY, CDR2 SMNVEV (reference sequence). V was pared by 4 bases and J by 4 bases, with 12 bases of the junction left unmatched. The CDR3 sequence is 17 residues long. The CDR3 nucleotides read TGTGCCAGCAGTTCCCCCGGGCGGGAGGGCCTCGCAGATACGCAGTATTTT. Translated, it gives CASSSPGREGLADTQYF.

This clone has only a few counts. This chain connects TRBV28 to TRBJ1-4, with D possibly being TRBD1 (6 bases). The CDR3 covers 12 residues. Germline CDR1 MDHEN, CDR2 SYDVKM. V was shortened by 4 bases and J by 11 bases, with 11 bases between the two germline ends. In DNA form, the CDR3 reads TGTGCCAGCAGTTCATGGGGGGCTAAACTGTTTTTT. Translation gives CASSSWGAKLFF.

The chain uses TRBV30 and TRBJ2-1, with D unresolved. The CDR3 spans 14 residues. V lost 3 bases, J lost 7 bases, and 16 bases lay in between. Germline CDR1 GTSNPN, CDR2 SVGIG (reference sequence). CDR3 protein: CAWSRGASGNEQFF. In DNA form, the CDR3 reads TGTGCCTGGAGCCGCGGAGCCTCTGGTAATGAGCAGTTCTTC. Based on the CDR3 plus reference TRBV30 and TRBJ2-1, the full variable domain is SQTIHQWPATLVQPVGSPLSLECTVEGTSNPNLYWYRQAAGRGLQLLFYSVGIGQISSEVPQNLSASRPQDRQFILSSKKLLLSDSGFYLCAWSRGASGNEQFFGPGTRLTVL.

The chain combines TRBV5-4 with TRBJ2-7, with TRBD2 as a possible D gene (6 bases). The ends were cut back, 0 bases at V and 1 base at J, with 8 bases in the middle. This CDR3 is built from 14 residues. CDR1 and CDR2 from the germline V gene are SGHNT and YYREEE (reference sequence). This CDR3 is CASSLAEGSYEQYF. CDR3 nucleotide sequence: TGTGCCAGCAGCTTGGCGGAGGGGTCCTACGAGCAGTACTTC.

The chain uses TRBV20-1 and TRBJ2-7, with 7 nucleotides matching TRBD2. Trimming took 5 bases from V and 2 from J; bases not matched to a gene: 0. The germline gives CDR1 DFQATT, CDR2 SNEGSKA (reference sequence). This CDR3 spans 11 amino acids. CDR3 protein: CSAGLAYEQYF. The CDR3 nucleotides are TGCAGTGCTGGACTAGCCTACGAGCAGTACTTC.

The CDR3 protein is CASSLGTGRTEAFF. The CDR3 nucleotides are TGTGCCAGCAGTTTAGGGACAGGGAGGACTGAAGCTTTCTTT. The chain combines TRBV28 with TRBJ1-1; TRBD1 agrees at 9 bases. This CDR3 spans 14 amino acids. V trimming: 2 bases; J trimming: 5 bases; junction bases outside the gene matches: 3. Germline assignment: CDR1 MDHEN and CDR2 SYDVKM.

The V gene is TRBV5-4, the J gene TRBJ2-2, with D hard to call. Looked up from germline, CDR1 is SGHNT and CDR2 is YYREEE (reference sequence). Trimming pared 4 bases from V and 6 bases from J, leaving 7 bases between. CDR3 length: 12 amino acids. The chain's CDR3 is CASSPQAGELFF. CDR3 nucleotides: TGTGCCAGCAGCCCACAAGCCGGGGAGCTGTTTTTT.

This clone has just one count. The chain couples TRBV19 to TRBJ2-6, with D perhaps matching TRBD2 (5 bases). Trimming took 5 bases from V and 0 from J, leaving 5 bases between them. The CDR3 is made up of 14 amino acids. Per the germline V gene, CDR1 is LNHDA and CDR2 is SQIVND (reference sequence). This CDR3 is CASSRDSGANVLTF. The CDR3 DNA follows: TGTGCCAGTAGTCGGGACTCTGGGGCCAACGTCCTGACTTTC.

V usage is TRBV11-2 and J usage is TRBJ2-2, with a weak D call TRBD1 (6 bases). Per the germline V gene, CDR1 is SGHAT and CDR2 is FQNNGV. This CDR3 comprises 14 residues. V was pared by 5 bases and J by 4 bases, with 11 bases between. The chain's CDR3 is CASSEQGTTGELFF. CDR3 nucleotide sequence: TGTGCCAGCAGCGAACAGGGAACCACCGGGGAGCTGTTTTTT.

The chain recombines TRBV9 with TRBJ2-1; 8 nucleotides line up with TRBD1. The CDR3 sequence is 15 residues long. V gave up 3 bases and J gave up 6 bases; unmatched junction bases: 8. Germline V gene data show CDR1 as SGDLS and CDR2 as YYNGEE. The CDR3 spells CASSGDSGTGNEQFF. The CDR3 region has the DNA TGTGCCAGCAGCGGGGATTCCGGGACAGGCAATGAGCAGTTCTTC.

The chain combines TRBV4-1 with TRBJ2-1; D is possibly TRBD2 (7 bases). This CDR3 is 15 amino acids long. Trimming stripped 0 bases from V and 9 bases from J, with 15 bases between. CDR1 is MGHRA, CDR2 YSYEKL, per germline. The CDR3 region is CASSQEGAGVGEQFF. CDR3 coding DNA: TGCGCCAGCAGCCAAGAGGGGGCGGGAGTGGGTGAGCAGTTCTTC.

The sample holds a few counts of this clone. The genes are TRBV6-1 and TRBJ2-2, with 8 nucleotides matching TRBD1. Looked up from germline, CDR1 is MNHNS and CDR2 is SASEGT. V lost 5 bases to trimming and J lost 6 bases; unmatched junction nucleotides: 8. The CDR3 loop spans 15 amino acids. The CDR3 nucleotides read TGTGCCAGCAGTCTCGACAGGGGTGGGCCCGGGGAGCTGTTTTTT. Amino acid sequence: CASSLDRGGPGELFF.

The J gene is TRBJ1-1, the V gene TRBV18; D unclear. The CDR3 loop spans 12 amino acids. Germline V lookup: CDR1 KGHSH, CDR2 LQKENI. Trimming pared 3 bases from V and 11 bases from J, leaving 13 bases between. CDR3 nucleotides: TGTGCCAGCTCACCGTCCGACTCGGGGGCTTTCTTT. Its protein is CASSPSDSGAFF.

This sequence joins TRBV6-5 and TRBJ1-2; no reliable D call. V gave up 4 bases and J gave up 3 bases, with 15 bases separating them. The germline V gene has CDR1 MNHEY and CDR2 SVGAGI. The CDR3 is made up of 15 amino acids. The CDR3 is CASSSPGDGDYGYTF. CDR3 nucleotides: TGTGCCAGCAGTTCCCCGGGAGATGGAGACTATGGCTACACCTTC.

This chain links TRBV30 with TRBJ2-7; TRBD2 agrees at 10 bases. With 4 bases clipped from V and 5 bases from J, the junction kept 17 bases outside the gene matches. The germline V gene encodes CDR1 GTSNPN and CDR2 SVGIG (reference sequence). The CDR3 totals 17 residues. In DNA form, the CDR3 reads TGTGCCTGGAATCGTATGCGGACGAGCGGGAGGGCCCACGAGCAGTACTTC. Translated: CAWNRMRTSGRAHEQYF.

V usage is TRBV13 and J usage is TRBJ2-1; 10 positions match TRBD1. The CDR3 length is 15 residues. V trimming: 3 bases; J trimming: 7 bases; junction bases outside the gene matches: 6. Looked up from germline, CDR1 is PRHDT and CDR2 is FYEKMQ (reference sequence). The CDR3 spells CASSFGTGEGNEQFF. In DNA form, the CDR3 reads TGTGCCAGCAGCTTCGGGACAGGGGAAGGGAATGAGCAGTTCTTC. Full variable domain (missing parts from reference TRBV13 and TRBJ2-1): AAGVIQSPRHLIKEKRETATLKCYPIPRHDTVYWYQQGPGQDPQFLISFYEKMQSDKGSIPDRFSAQQFSDYHSELNMSSLELGDSALYFCASSFGTGEGNEQFFGPGTRLTVL.

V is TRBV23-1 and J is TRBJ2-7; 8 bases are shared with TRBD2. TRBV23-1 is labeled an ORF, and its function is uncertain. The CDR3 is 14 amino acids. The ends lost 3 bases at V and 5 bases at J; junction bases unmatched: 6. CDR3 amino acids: CASSHREGKDEQYF. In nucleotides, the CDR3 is TGCGCCAGCAGTCATCGGGAGGGAAAGGACGAGCAGTACTTC.

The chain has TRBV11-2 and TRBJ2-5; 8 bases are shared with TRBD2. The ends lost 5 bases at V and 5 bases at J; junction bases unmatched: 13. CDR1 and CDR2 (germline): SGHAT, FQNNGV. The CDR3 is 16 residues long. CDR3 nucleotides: TGTGCCAGCAGCCTGCGCGGCGGGGGGATAATCGAGACCCAGTACTTC. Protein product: CASSLRGGGIIETQYF.

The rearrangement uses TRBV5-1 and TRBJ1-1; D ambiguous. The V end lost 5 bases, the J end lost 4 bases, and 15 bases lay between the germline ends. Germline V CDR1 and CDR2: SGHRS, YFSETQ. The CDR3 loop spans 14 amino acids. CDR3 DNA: TGCGCCAGCAGGAAGGAAAGGCCGGGCACTGAAGCTTTCTTT. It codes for CASRKERPGTEAFF.

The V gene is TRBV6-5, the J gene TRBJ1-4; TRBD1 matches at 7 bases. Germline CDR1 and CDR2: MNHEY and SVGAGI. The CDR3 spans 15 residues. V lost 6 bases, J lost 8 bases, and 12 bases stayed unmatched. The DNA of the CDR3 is TGTGCCAGCAGGATAATGACAGGGTTGGGAGAAAAACTGTTTTTT. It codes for CASRIMTGLGEKLFF.

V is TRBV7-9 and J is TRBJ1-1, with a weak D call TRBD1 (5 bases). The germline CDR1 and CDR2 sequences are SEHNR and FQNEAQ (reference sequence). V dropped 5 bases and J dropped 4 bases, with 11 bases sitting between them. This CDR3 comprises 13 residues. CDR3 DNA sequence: TGTGCCAGCAGCCCTCGGGGGAGCACTGAAGCTTTCTTT. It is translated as CASSPRGSTEAFF.

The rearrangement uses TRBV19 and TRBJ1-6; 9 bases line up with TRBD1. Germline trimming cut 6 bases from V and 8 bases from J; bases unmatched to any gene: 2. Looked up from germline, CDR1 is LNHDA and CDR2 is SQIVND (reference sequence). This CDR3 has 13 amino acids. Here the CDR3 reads CASRGQGDSPLHF. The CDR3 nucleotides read TGTGCCAGTAGGGGACAGGGCGATTCACCCCTCCACTTT.

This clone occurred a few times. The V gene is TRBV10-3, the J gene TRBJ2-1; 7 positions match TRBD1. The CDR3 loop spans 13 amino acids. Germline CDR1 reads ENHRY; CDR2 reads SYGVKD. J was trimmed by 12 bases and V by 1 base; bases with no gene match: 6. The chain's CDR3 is CAISEYPGQPQFF. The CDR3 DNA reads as TGTGCCATCAGTGAGTACCCGGGACAGCCGCAGTTCTTC.

In DNA form, the CDR3 reads TGTGCCTGGAGCGTAACAGGGGTGGGAGAAAAACTGTTTTTT. Its translation is CAWSVTGVGEKLFF. The rearrangement uses TRBV30 and TRBJ1-4; 7 nucleotides align to TRBD1. CDR3 size: 14 residues. V gave up 3 bases and J gave up 8 bases; unmatched junction bases: 9. The germline gives CDR1 GTSNPN, CDR2 SVGIG (reference sequence).